The rows below give T cell receptor beta chains drawn from one sample of a study of blood T cells in healthy people across ages. MiXCR was run by TCRdb on the 5' RACE reads, yielding one entry per CDR3 protein. The data hold fewer than 600,000 distinct CDR3 sequences, with about 28% observed a single time. This sample was shared with a second study, whose subject was T cells of mothers and their children.

Sequencing input: blood. These TCRs come from a boy aged 2-15 years in good health. Each CDR3 is given with its conserved first and last residue. Fields, in order: D gene, clone size, J gene, V gene, CDR3 protein, CDR3 DNA. A D gene is named only where the DNA matches it firmly. Clone size is not always given. Where it is, it says once, few, many or a class for expanded clones.

>.|.|TRBJ2-5|TRBV3-1
CASSQAGVGETQYF
TGTGCCAGCAGCCAAGCGGGGGTCGGTGAGACCCAGTACTTC
>TRBD2|.|TRBJ2-4|TRBV5-1
CASSAGGLAGENIQYF
TGCGCCAGCAGCGCGGGGGGACTAGCGGGAGAAAACATTCAGTACTTC
>.|.|TRBJ2-3|TRBV27
CASAFLSSVSTDTQYF
TGTGCCAGCGCCTTTCTATCTAGCGTGAGCACAGATACGCAGTATTTT
>TRBD2|once|TRBJ2-3|TRBV3-1
CASSRLPSGASTDTQYF
TGTGCCAGCAGCCGGCTACCTAGCGGAGCTAGCACAGATACGCAGTATTTT
>.|.|TRBJ2-5|TRBV7-9
CASSLTLALQETQYF
TGTGCCAGCAGCTTAACCCTAGCGTTACAAGAGACCCAGTACTTC
>.|.|TRBJ2-1|TRBV18
CARSHLLRRLQFF
TGTGCCAGATCCCACCTGCTCCGGCGCCTACAGTTCTTC
>.|few|TRBJ1-3|TRBV4-1
CASSQEESGFSGNTIYF
TGCGCCAGCAGCCAAGAGGAATCCGGGTTCAGTGGAAACACCATATATTTT
>.|few|TRBJ2-3|TRBV7-8
CASSLIGGFSTDTQYF
TGTGCCAGCAGCTTAATCGGCGGGTTCAGCACAGATACGCAGTATTTT
>TRBD2|.|TRBJ2-4|TRBV18
CASSVPTSGVENIQYF
TGTGCCAGCTCCGTTCCGACTAGCGGGGTCGAAAACATTCAGTACTTC
>.|few|TRBJ2-4|TRBV7-9
CASSLDAGRLAKNIQYF
TGTGCCAGCAGCTTAGATGCAGGCAGACTAGCCAAAAACATTCAGTACTTC
>.|many|TRBJ2-7|TRBV20-1
CSAHYRTSPYEQYF
TGCAGTGCTCATTACCGGACAAGCCCCTACGAGCAGTACTTC
>.|.|TRBJ2-3|TRBV24-1
CATSDGVGLSSTDTQYF
TGTGCCACCAGTGATGGTGTCGGACTCTCTAGCACAGATACGCAGTATTTT
>TRBD1|.|TRBJ1-6|TRBV3-1
CASSQDRDRGNSPLHF
TGTGCCAGCAGCCAAGATCGGGACAGGGGTAATTCACCCCTCCACTTT
>TRBD2|few|TRBJ2-1|TRBV7-2
CASSLGVKLAGEQEQFF
TGTGCCAGCAGCTTAGGGGTCAAACTAGCGGGAGAGCAGGAGCAGTTCTTC
>.|few|TRBJ2-7|TRBV29-1
CSAPGKENYEQYF
TGCAGCGCCCCGGGAAAGGAGAACTACGAGCAGTACTTC
>TRBD2|.|TRBJ2-7|TRBV10-3
CAISGTSGGNYEQYF
TGTGCCATCAGTGGAACTAGCGGGGGGAACTACGAGCAGTACTTC
>.|.|TRBJ1-4|TRBV5-1
CASSFGLTGSRQEKLFF
TGCGCCAGCAGCTTTGGATTGACGGGCTCCCGGCAAGAAAAACTGTTTTTT
>TRBD2|.|TRBJ2-7|TRBV20-1
CSARTSGAYEQYF
TGCAGTGCGAGGACTAGCGGGGCCTACGAGCAGTACTTC
>.|.|TRBJ1-1|TRBV30
CAGERNTEAFF
TGTGCCGGGGAGAGGAACACTGAAGCTTTCTTT
>.|few|TRBJ1-2|TRBV12-3/TRBV12-4
CASSLAGGGGYTF
TGTGCCAGCAGTTTAGCAGGGGGAGGTGGCTACACCTTC
>.|.|TRBJ2-2|TRBV3-1
CASGLEGIEQAGELFF
TGTGCCAGCGGTCTCGAAGGCATTGAGCAGGCCGGGGAGCTGTTTTTT
>.|.|TRBJ1-1|TRBV7-2
CASSLSAAKNTEAFF
TGTGCCAGCAGCTTATCTGCAGCCAAAAACACTGAAGCTTTCTTT
>.|.|TRBJ2-4|TRBV20-1
CSARSPSSQNIQYF
TGCAGTGCTAGATCGCCGTCTAGCCAAAACATTCAGTACTTC
>.|few|TRBJ1-1|TRBV30
CAFATGRTEAFF
TGTGCCTTTGCTACTGGAAGGACTGAAGCTTTCTTT
>.|few|TRBJ2-1|TRBV5-1
CASSLEGDYNEQFF
TGCGCCAGCAGCTTGGAGGGGGATTACAATGAGCAGTTCTTC
>.|.|TRBJ2-5|TRBV12-3/TRBV12-4
CASSFFSGRGGQETQYF
TGTGCCAGCAGTTTTTTCTCAGGCAGGGGGGGTCAAGAGACCCAGTACTTC
>TRBD1|few|TRBJ2-5|TRBV7-2
CASSTTGQGAAETQYF
TGTGCCAGCAGCACCACCGGACAGGGGGCAGCGGAGACCCAGTACTTC
>.|.|TRBJ2-1|TRBV9
CASSVAGSPSYNEQFF
TGTGCCAGCAGCGTAGCTGGGTCCCCCTCCTACAATGAGCAGTTCTTC
>.|few|TRBJ2-2|TRBV12-3/TRBV12-4
CASSLDISNTGELFF
TGTGCCAGCAGTTTGGACATTTCGAACACCGGGGAGCTGTTTTTT
>TRBD2|few|TRBJ2-1|TRBV6-4
CASSDSAGGPYNEQFF
TGTGCCAGCAGTGACTCAGCGGGGGGGCCCTACAATGAGCAGTTCTTC
>TRBD2|.|TRBJ2-1|TRBV12-3/TRBV12-4
CASSLNLAGGTNEQFF
TGTGCCAGCAGTTTAAACCTAGCGGGAGGTACCAATGAGCAGTTCTTC
>.|.|TRBJ2-3|TRBV20-1
CSAPKQGGDTQYF
TGCAGTGCCCCGAAACAGGGTGGCGATACGCAGTATTTT
>TRBD2|.|TRBJ2-2|TRBV20-1
CSARGLAGSGELFF
TGCAGTGCTAGGGGACTAGCGGGATCCGGGGAGCTGTTTTTT
>TRBD2|few|TRBJ2-5|TRBV4-2
CASSQDGRTSGGLETQYF
TGTGCCAGCAGCCAAGACGGAAGGACTAGCGGGGGGCTAGAGACCCAGTACTTC
>TRBD1|.|TRBJ2-5|TRBV10-3
CAISADRGETQYF
TGTGCCATCAGTGCGGACAGGGGGGAGACCCAGTACTTC
>TRBD1|many|TRBJ2-1|TRBV3-1
CASSPGQGTYNEQFF
TGTGCCAGCAGCCCGGGACAGGGAACCTACAATGAGCAGTTCTTC
>.|few|TRBJ2-7|TRBV10-3
CAIRDGAYEQYF
TGTGCCATCCGCGACGGGGCCTACGAGCAGTACTTC
>.|few|TRBJ2-7|TRBV12-3/TRBV12-4
CASSLSERGAYEQYF
TGTGCCAGCAGTTTAAGTGAAAGGGGCGCCTACGAGCAGTACTTC
>.|many|TRBJ2-5|TRBV4-2
CASSQDRREETQYF
TGTGCCAGCAGCCAAGACCGCAGGGAAGAGACCCAGTACTTC
>.|few|TRBJ1-6|TRBV7-9
CASSLRSGYGNSPLHF
TGTGCCAGCAGCTTACGTTCAGGGTACGGTAATTCACCCCTCCACTTT
>TRBD1|.|TRBJ2-7|TRBV28
CASSYRQGADEQYF
TGTGCCAGCAGTTATAGACAGGGGGCTGACGAGCAGTACTTC
>.|few|TRBJ1-6|TRBV7-9
CASSPDGYNSPLHF
TGTGCCAGCAGCCCGGACGGTTATAATTCACCCCTCCACTTT
>.|.|TRBJ2-7|TRBV12-3/TRBV12-4
CASSTAGEGYEQYF
TGTGCCAGCTCGACGGCAGGGGAGGGCTACGAGCAGTACTTC
>.|few|TRBJ2-3|TRBV7-7
CASSSDRTDTQYF
TGTGCCAGCAGCTCCGATCGCACAGATACGCAGTATTTT
>TRBD1|few|TRBJ2-5|TRBV11-2
CASSLAEGAETQYF
TGTGCCAGCAGCTTAGCCGAGGGGGCCGAGACCCAGTACTTC
>TRBD1|few|TRBJ1-1|TRBV29-1
CSVRDRVGTEAFF
TGCAGCGTCCGGGACAGGGTGGGCACTGAAGCTTTCTTT
>.|few|TRBJ2-7|TRBV9
CASSARTEAGYEQYF
TGTGCCAGCAGCGCCCGGACGGAGGCCGGCTACGAGCAGTACTTC
>TRBD1|few|TRBJ1-1|TRBV18
CASSPSGGMNTEAFF
TGTGCCAGCTCACCGTCAGGGGGCATGAACACTGAAGCTTTCTTT
>.|many|TRBJ2-5|TRBV10-3
CAISDPGHQQETQYF
TGTGCCATCAGTGATCCGGGACACCAACAAGAGACCCAGTACTTC
>TRBD2|few|TRBJ2-5|TRBV12-3/TRBV12-4
CASSPSGRYEEETQYF
TGTGCCAGCAGTCCTAGCGGGAGGTACGAGGAAGAGACCCAGTACTTC
>.|few|TRBJ2-5|TRBV20-1
CSARVSGSGNKETQYF
TGCAGTGCTAGAGTATCCGGGTCAGGGAATAAGGAGACCCAGTACTTC
>.|many|TRBJ2-6|TRBV12-3/TRBV12-4
CASSLKGLVFSGANVLTF
TGTGCCAGCAGTTTAAAGGGCCTAGTATTCTCTGGGGCCAACGTCCTGACTTTC
>TRBD1|many|TRBJ1-5|TRBV2
CASSGTGGQPQHF
TGTGCCAGCAGTGGGACAGGGGGTCAGCCCCAGCATTTT
>TRBD2|.|TRBJ2-7|TRBV20-1
CSVPGLAASYEQYF
TGCAGTGTGCCGGGACTAGCGGCCTCCTACGAGCAGTACTTC
>.|few|TRBJ1-4|TRBV20-1
CSAWGGQRGHNEKLFF
TGCAGTGCCTGGGGCGGGCAAAGGGGTCACAATGAAAAACTGTTTTTT